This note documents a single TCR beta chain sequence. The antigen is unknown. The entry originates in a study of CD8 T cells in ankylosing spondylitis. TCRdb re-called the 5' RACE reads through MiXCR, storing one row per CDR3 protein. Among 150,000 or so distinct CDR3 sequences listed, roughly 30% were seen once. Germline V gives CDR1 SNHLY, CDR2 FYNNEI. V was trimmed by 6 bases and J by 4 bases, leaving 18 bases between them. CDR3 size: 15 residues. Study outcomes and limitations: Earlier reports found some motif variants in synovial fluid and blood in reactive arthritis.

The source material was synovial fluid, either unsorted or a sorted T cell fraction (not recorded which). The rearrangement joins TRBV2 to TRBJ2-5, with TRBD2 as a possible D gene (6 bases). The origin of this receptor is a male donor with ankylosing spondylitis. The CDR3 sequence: CASSGEAGMGETQYF. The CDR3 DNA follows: TGTGCCAGCAGCGGGGAGGCGGGGATGGGAGAGACCCAGTACTTC.